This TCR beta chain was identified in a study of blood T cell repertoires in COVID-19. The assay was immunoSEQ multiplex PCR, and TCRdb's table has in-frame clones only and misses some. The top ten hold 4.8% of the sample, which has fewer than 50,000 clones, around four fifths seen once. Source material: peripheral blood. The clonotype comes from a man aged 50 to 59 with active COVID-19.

The CDR3 coding sequence is TGTGCCAGCAGTTTATCCGGGACTTTCTCTGGGGCCAACGTCCTGACTTTC. This gives the protein CASSLSGTFSGANVLTF. The chain links TRBV27 to TRBJ2-6; D is possibly TRBD2 (6 bases). CDR1 and CDR2 from the germline V gene are MNHEY and SMNVEV (reference sequence). The ends were cut back, 0 bases at V and 0 bases at J, with 9 bases in the middle. The CDR3 loop spans 17 amino acids.